Listed below are T cell receptor beta chains from one sample, sequenced in a study of PD-L1 blockade in urothelial cancer. The method was immunoSEQ multiplex PCR; TCRdb's version includes in-frame clones alone and lacks a portion of them. The top ten clones hold under 20% of a sample with 50,000 or so clones, approximately 83% of them seen once. The material sequenced was PBMCs, taken around atezolizumab (anti-PD-L1) treatment. These receptors were taken from a man in his 60s with urothelial cancer. Both conserved end residues are trimmed from each CDR3. A D gene is named only where the DNA matches it firmly.

D: NA
V: TRBV11-2
J: TRBJ1-6
CDR3: ASSFEFSPLH

D: NA
V: TRBV21-1
J: TRBJ2-5
CDR3: ASSKELQGQETQY

D: TRBD2
V: TRBV19
J: TRBJ2-3
CDR3: ASSPGTSGMDTQY

D: NA
V: TRBV19
J: TRBJ2-1
CDR3: ASRRAALILNEQF

D: TRBD1
V: TRBV18
J: TRBJ2-7
CDR3: ASSPVQGVSYEQY

D: NA
V: TRBV28
J: TRBJ1-1
CDR3: ASLSLLSDTEAF

D: NA
V: TRBV9
J: TRBJ2-7
CDR3: ASSVGVQGSYEQY

D: NA
V: TRBV7-3
J: TRBJ2-2
CDR3: ASSLDRNTGELF

D: TRBD1
V: TRBV7-7
J: TRBJ2-2
CDR3: ASSFSQGAGGELF

D: NA
V: TRBV9
J: TRBJ1-1
CDR3: ASSVGDFLGNTEAF

D: TRBD2
V: TRBV4-3
J: TRBJ2-7
CDR3: ASSHGLAGGSYEQY

D: TRBD1
V: TRBV19
J: TRBJ1-6
CDR3: ASSVGQTPLH

D: TRBD1
V: TRBV27
J: TRBJ2-7
CDR3: ASSSVLTGGQYEQY

D: NA
V: TRBV4-2
J: TRBJ2-1
CDR3: ASSLQTGTYNEQF

D: TRBD2
V: TRBV5-1
J: TRBJ2-7
CDR3: ASREWGLTSDPSSYEQY

D: TRBD1
V: TRBV7-3
J: TRBJ1-1
CDR3: ASRSTIYQGAVRNTEAF

D: NA
V: TRBV27
J: TRBJ1-1
CDR3: ASTSEGITEAF

D: TRBD1
V: TRBV10-3
J: TRBJ2-5
CDR3: AIRGQNQETQY

D: NA
V: TRBV5-6
J: TRBJ2-7
CDR3: ASSWTDNYEQY

D: TRBD2
V: TRBV7-9
J: TRBJ2-2
CDR3: ASSDVGGGANTGELF

D: TRBD2
V: TRBV4-3
J: TRBJ2-3
CDR3: ASSQDRGDGAGTQY

D: NA
V: TRBV11-1
J: TRBJ2-5
CDR3: ASTRGARETQY

D: TRBD1
V: TRBV9
J: TRBJ1-1
CDR3: ASNNRGVYTEAF

D: NA
V: TRBV18
J: TRBJ2-2
CDR3: ASSPDSNTGELF

D: TRBD1
V: TRBV5-4
J: TRBJ1-1
CDR3: ASSPGQSIEAF

D: NA
V: TRBV7-8
J: TRBJ2-5
CDR3: ASNPDRSQETQY

D: TRBD1
V: TRBV6-6
J: TRBJ1-5
CDR3: ASRPTGGGQPQH